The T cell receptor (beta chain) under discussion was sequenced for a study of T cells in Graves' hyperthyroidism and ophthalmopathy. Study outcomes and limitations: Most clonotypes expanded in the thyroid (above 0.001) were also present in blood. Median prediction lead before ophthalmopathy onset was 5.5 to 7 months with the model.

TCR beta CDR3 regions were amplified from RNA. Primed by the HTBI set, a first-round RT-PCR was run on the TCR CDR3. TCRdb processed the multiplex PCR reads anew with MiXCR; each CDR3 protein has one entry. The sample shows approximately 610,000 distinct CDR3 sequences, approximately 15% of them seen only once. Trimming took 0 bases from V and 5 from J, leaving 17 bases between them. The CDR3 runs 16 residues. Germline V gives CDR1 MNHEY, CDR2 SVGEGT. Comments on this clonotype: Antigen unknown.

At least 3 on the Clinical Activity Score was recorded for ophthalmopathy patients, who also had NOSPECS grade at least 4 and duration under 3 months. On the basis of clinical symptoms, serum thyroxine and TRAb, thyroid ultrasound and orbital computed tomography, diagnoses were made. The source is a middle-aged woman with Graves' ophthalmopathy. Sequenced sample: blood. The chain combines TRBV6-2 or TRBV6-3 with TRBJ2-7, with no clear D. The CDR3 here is CASSYSAYSLADEQYF. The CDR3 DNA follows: TGTGCCAGCAGTTACTCGGCCTACTCACTCGCCGACGAGCAGTACTTC.